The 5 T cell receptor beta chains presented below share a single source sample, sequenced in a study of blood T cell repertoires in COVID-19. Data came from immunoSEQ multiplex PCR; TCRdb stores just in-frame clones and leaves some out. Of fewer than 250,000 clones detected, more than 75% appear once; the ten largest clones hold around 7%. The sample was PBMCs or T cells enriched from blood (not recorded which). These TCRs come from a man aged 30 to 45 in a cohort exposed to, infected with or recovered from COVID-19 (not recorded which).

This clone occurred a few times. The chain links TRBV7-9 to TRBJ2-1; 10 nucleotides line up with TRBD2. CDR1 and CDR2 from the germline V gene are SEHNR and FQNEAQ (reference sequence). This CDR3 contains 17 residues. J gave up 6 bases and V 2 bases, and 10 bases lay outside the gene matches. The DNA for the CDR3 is TGTGCCAGCAGCTTAAGGCGAGCGGGAGGGAGGGGCAATGAGCAGTTCTTC. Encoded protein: CASSLRRAGGRGNEQFF.

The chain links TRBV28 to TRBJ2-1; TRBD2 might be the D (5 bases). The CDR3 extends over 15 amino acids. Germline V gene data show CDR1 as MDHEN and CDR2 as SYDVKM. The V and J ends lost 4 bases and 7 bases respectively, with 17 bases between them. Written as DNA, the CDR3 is TGTGCCAGCAGTTCCAGCGGCCCCCAAGGAAATGAGCAGTTCTTC. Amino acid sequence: CASSSSGPQGNEQFF. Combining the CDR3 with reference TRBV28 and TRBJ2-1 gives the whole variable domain DVKVTQSSRYLVKRTGEKVFLECVQDMDHENMFWYRQDPGLGLRLIYFSYDVKMKEKGDIPEGYSVSREKKERFSLILESASTNQTSMYLCASSSSGPQGNEQFFGPGTRLTVL.

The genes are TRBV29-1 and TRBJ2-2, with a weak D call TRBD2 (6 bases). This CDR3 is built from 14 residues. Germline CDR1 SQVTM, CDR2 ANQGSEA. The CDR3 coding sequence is TGCATTATTGGCCAGCGGGTCCTCACCGGGGAGCTGTTTTTT. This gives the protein CIIGQRVLTGELFF.

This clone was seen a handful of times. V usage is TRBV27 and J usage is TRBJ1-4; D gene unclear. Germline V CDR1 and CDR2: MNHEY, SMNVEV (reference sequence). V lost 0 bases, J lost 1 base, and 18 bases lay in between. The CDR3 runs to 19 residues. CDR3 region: CASSLSVPDEAVTNEKLFF. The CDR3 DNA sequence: TGTGCCAGCAGTTTATCGGTGCCTGATGAGGCTGTAACTAATGAAAAACTGTTTTTT.

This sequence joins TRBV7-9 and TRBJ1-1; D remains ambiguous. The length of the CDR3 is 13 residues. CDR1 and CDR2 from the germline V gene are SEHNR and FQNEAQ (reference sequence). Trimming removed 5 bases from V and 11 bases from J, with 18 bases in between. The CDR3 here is CASSHQKSGVAFF. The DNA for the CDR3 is TGTGCCAGCAGCCACCAAAAGTCCGGGGTGGCTTTCTTT.